Below are 30 T cell receptor beta chains sequenced from a single sample in a study of blood T cell repertoires in COVID-19. The method was immunoSEQ multiplex PCR; TCRdb's version includes in-frame clones alone and lacks a portion of them. This sample has approximately 390,000 clones, with 87% found just once. The sample comprised PBMCs or T cells enriched from blood (not recorded which). These receptor sequences come from a woman aged 50 to 60 who had recovered from COVID-19.

V gene TRBV4-1 combines with J gene TRBJ1-1; D is unclear. CDR3 length equals 16 residues. Deletions cut 1 base from V and 5 bases from J, with 17 bases between. Germline lookup yields CDR1 MGHRA and CDR2 YSYEKL. The CDR3 DNA follows: TGCGCCAGCAGCCAAGTCTCGGGAAGGATAGTTACTGAAGCTTTCTTT. Protein: CASSQVSGRIVTEAFF.

This sequence joins TRBV4-2 and TRBJ1-1; tentatively, D is TRBD1 (6 bases). CDR1 LGHNA and CDR2 YNFKEQ come from the germline V gene. Deletions cut 0 bases from V and 11 bases from J, with 16 bases between. CDR3 length: 14 residues. CDR3 protein: CASSQDLEGGSAFF. In DNA form, the CDR3 reads TGTGCCAGCAGCCAAGATCTTGAAGGGGGTAGTGCTTTCTTT.

This chain joins TRBV5-6 and TRBJ1-2; TRBD1 matches at 8 bases. This CDR3 has 14 amino acids. Per germline, CDR1 SGHDT and CDR2 YYEEEE. The V gene end was trimmed by 0 bases and the J gene end by 7 bases; junction bases not matched to a gene: 5. CDR3 DNA: TGTGCCAGCAGCTTGGCGGGGACAGGAGGTGGCTACACCTTC. Translated, it gives CASSLAGTGGGYTF.

V usage is TRBV5-6 and J usage is TRBJ1-1; TRBD1 is a possible D gene (6 bases). V gave up 3 bases and J gave up 6 bases, with 24 bases separating them. The length of the CDR3 is 17 residues. Germline CDR1 is SGHDT and CDR2 is YYEEEE. As DNA, the CDR3 is TGTGCCAGCAGCTCGCCACACGTAACCCTGACAGGCCCTGAAGCTTTCTTT. Residues: CASSSPHVTLTGPEAFF.

This chain uses TRBV25-1 with TRBJ2-5, with D possibly TRBD1 on 5 matching bases. CDR3 length equals 14 residues. Trimming shortened V by 2 bases and J by 2 bases, and 9 bases separated the two germline ends. Germline V gives CDR1 MGHDK, CDR2 SYGVNS. CDR3 residues: CASSEAGIQETQYF. The CDR3 region has the DNA TGTGCCAGCAGTGAAGCAGGGATTCAAGAGACCCAGTACTTC. Looking up the rest from reference TRBV25-1 and TRBJ2-5 gives the full variable domain: EADIYQTPRYLVIGTGKKITLECSQTMGHDKMYWYQQDPGMELHLIHYSYGVNSTEKGDLSSESTVSRIRTEHFPLTLESARPSHTSQYLCASSEAGIQETQYFGPGTRLLVL.

This clone appeared a single time. The chain recombines TRBV30 with TRBJ1-1; D remains unclear. The length of the CDR3 is 12 residues. Trimming took off 3 bases at V and 6 bases at J, with 11 bases between the two ends. Germline values: CDR1 GTSNPN, CDR2 SVGIG (reference sequence). The CDR3 sequence: CAWSERSAEAFF. The CDR3 coding sequence is TGTGCCTGGAGCGAAAGAAGCGCTGAAGCTTTCTTT.

The V call is TRBV27, the J call TRBJ2-2, with D tentatively TRBD1 (5 bases). Trimming pared 6 bases from V and 5 bases from J, leaving 13 bases between. The CDR3 is 14 residues long. Germline CDR1 reads MNHEY; CDR2 reads SMNVEV (reference sequence). The CDR3 DNA sequence: TGTGCCAGCAGGGTCAGCAGGGTAACCGGGGAGCTGTTTTTT. Protein product: CASRVSRVTGELFF.

The chain is built from TRBV5-8 and TRBJ2-7; 8 bases line up with TRBD1. Germline loops: CDR1 SGHTS, CDR2 YDEGEE. J gave up 9 bases and V 2 bases, and 7 bases lay outside the gene matches. The CDR3 is 13 residues long. The CDR3: CASSLRQGIGQYF. As DNA, the CDR3 is TGTGCCAGCAGCTTACGACAGGGGATCGGGCAGTACTTC. The whole variable domain, filled in from reference TRBV5-8 and TRBJ2-7, reads EAGVTQSPTHLIKTRGQQATLRCSPISGHTSVYWYQQALGLGLQFLLWYDEGEERNRGNFPPRFSGRQFPNYSSELNVNALELEDSALYLCASSLRQGIGQYFGPGTRLTVT.

The J gene is TRBJ1-2, the V gene TRBV27, with 8 bases identical to TRBD1. Looked up from germline, CDR1 is MNHEY and CDR2 is SMNVEV (reference sequence). V lost 6 bases to trimming and J lost 0 bases; unmatched junction nucleotides: 6. This CDR3 comprises 15 residues. The CDR3: CASRDRGRTNYGYTF. CDR3 DNA sequence: TGTGCCAGCAGAGACAGGGGTCGGACTAACTATGGCTACACCTTC.

This clone was seen a few times. The CDR3 here is CASRYNGRSGTEAFF. The CDR3, as DNA: TGTGCAAGTCGCTATAACGGCAGATCGGGCACTGAAGCTTTCTTT. V is TRBV12-2 and J is TRBJ1-1. TRBV12-2 is reported as a pseudogene. The CDR3 runs to 15 residues.

This clone was seen once. This sample includes further DNA sequences coding for the same CDR3. The rearrangement uses TRBV2 and TRBJ2-7; the D is unclear. CDR1 and CDR2 (germline): SNHLY, FYNNEI. Trimming stripped 6 bases from V and 2 bases from J, with 5 bases between. This CDR3 has 11 residues. The CDR3 is CASSPTYEQYF. CDR3 sequence (DNA): TGTGCCAGCAGCCCTACCTACGAGCAGTACTTC.

The J gene is TRBJ2-5, the V gene TRBV7-9; 7 nucleotides align to TRBD2. J gave up 4 bases and V 6 bases, and 20 bases lay outside the gene matches. There are 18 residues in the CDR3. Germline V gene sequence: CDR1 SEHNR, CDR2 FQNEAQ (reference sequence). The CDR3: CASSPGHLRRGSRETQYF. The CDR3 nucleotides are TGTGCCAGCAGTCCAGGGCATCTGCGGCGGGGGAGTCGAGAGACCCAGTACTTC.

The V gene is TRBV4-3, the J gene TRBJ1-5, with a tentative D call TRBD1 (5 bases). CDR1 is LGHNA, CDR2 YSLEER, per germline. Trimming shortened V by 6 bases and J by 4 bases, and 10 bases separated the two germline ends. The CDR3 spans 13 residues. CDR3 loop: CASSPDRNQPQHF. CDR3 coding DNA: TGCGCCAGCAGTCCAGACAGAAATCAGCCCCAGCATTTT.

This chain joins TRBV6-2 or TRBV6-3 and TRBJ1-1; D gene ambiguous. The germline CDR1 and CDR2 sequences are MNHEY and SVGEGT. CDR3 size: 13 residues. V was cut by 0 bases and J by 9 bases, with 11 bases left in between. The DNA of the CDR3 is TGTGCCAGCAGTTACTCGAGGCAGTTTCAAGCTTTCTTT. Its translation: CASSYSRQFQAFF.

The gene calls are TRBV4-2 and TRBJ1-2, with 8 bases that match TRBD1. CDR3 size: 16 residues. Germline values: CDR1 LGHNA, CDR2 YNFKEQ. Germline trimming cut 0 bases from V and 4 bases from J; bases unmatched to any gene: 7. Written as DNA, the CDR3 is TGTGCCAGCAGCCAAGAGGATGTCGGACAGGGCTATGGCTACACCTTC. It translates to CASSQEDVGQGYGYTF.

V usage is TRBV11-2 and J usage is TRBJ2-1; 14 bases match TRBD2. The CDR3 is made up of 19 amino acids. Germline V lookup: CDR1 SGHAT, CDR2 FQNNGV. The V segment lost 4 bases and the J segment 4 bases; nucleotides outside the gene matches: 12. The CDR3: CASSSGTSGGHRHYNEQFF. Written as DNA, the CDR3 is TGTGCCAGCAGCTCCGGGACTAGCGGGGGCCACAGACATTACAATGAGCAGTTCTTC.

This chain uses TRBV6-1 with TRBJ2-1; 8 nucleotides agree with TRBD1. V dropped 3 bases and J dropped 7; count of bases not matched to a gene: 8. Per the germline V gene, CDR1 is MNHNS and CDR2 is SASEGT. CDR3 length: 15 residues. The CDR3 DNA is TGTGCCAGCAGTGATTCAGGGGGCGCGTGGAATGAGCAGTTCTTC. Amino acids: CASSDSGGAWNEQFF.

The sample holds a few counts of this clone. The CDR3, as DNA: TGTGCCAGCAGCCCGTCCGGGGGCTATGGCTACACCTTC. Its protein is CASSPSGGYGYTF. The V call is TRBV7-9, the J call TRBJ1-2, with D possibly TRBD1 on 5 matching bases. V lost 5 bases and J lost 4, with 11 bases in between. Germline V gives CDR1 SEHNR, CDR2 FQNEAQ (reference sequence). The CDR3 spans 13 residues.

This chain connects TRBV7-2 to TRBJ1-2; 10 bases map to TRBD1. The V gene's germline CDR1 is SGHTA and CDR2 FQGNSA. The CDR3 consists of 14 residues. The V and J ends lost 5 bases and 7 bases, in that order; junction bases with no gene match: 7. The CDR3 reads CASSTWDRGLGYTF. The CDR3 DNA follows: TGTGCCAGCAGCACCTGGGACAGGGGACTTGGCTACACCTTC.

This chain connects TRBV27 to TRBJ2-3; no clear D. CDR1 is MNHEY and CDR2 is SMNVEV in the germline V gene (reference sequence). V dropped 5 bases and J dropped 5 bases, with 32 bases sitting between them. This CDR3 is 20 amino acids long. The CDR3 DNA is TGTGCCAGCAGTCCGACACGGATAGGCGCAGGTTCTATAGTTGGAGATACGCAGTATTTT. This codes for CASSPTRIGAGSIVGDTQYF.

CDR3 in amino acids: CASSRWTGEYEQYF. In nucleotides, the CDR3 is TGTGCCAGCAGCAGATGGACAGGGGAGTACGAGCAGTACTTC. The J gene is TRBJ2-7, the V gene TRBV7-6; TRBD1 matches at 9 bases. Looked up from germline, CDR1 is SGHVS and CDR2 is FNYEAQ. Unmatched junction bases numbered 6, after V lost 5 bases and J lost 4 bases. This CDR3 has 14 residues.

This clone was counted a single time. The rearrangement links TRBV3-1 (or the pseudogene TRBV3-2) to TRBJ1-1; D not resolved. The CDR3 runs to 15 residues. The V end was cut by 4 bases, the J end by 0 bases, with 12 bases between. CDR1 LGHDT and CDR2 YNNKEL come from the germline V gene (reference sequence). The CDR3 coding sequence is TGTGCCAGCAGCCGGCGGAAGGATGTGAACACTGAAGCTTTCTTT. As protein: CASSRRKDVNTEAFF.

The V call is TRBV28, the J call TRBJ1-1; 8 bases align to TRBD1. The CDR3 has 13 amino acids. Germline V gene sequence: CDR1 MDHEN, CDR2 SYDVKM. Losses at the gene ends were 7 bases for V and 5 bases for J; bases not matched to a gene: 6. The CDR3 DNA reads as TGTGCCAGCAAGGGGACAGGAAGGACTGAAGCTTTCTTT. It encodes CASKGTGRTEAFF.

The V call is TRBV6-5, the J call TRBJ1-2, with D perhaps TRBD1 (6 bases). V lost 6 bases and J lost 8, with 16 bases in between. The CDR3 length is 13 residues. Per the germline V gene, CDR1 is MNHEY and CDR2 is SVGAGI. CDR3 protein: CASSVDNGGGYTF. The DNA of the CDR3 is TGTGCCAGCAGCGTCGACAATGGGGGCGGCTACACCTTC.

In its sample, this clone was seen once. The genes are TRBV19 and TRBJ2-2; 8 nucleotides match TRBD2. The CDR3 extends over 15 amino acids. The J segment lost 6 bases and the V segment lost 9 bases, leaving 12 bases of the junction unmatched. Germline CDR1 reads LNHDA; CDR2 reads SQIVND (reference sequence). The CDR3 DNA follows: TGTGCCAGCACGGGGGGGGCGTTTTGGTCCGGGGAGCTGTTTTTT. Its protein product is CASTGGAFWSGELFF.

The chain uses TRBV4-2 and TRBJ1-1; 12 bases are shared with TRBD1. CDR3 length: 20 amino acids. Germline trimming cut 0 bases from V and 3 bases from J; bases unmatched to any gene: 14. Germline CDR1 reads LGHNA; CDR2 reads YNFKEQ. This CDR3 reads CASSQDHTGTGGAWDTEAFF. The CDR3 bases are TGTGCCAGCAGCCAAGATCATACCGGGACAGGGGGCGCTTGGGACACTGAAGCTTTCTTT.

The rearrangement joins TRBV4-3 to TRBJ2-1; D is uncertain. CDR1 and CDR2 (germline): LGHNA, YSLEER. The ends were cut back, 0 bases at V and 3 bases at J, with 15 bases in the middle. The CDR3 extends over 17 amino acids. The CDR3 region is CASSQESRGSHYNEQFF. The CDR3 DNA reads TGCGCCAGCAGCCAAGAGTCTCGCGGCTCTCACTACAATGAGCAGTTCTTC.

The chain joins TRBV25-1 to TRBJ1-3, with D uncertain. The length of the CDR3 is 12 residues. Trimming took off 4 bases at V and 4 bases at J, with 5 bases between the two ends. The germline V gene encodes CDR1 MGHDK and CDR2 SYGVNS. The CDR3 sequence is CASSGRGNTIYF. The CDR3 nucleotides read TGTGCCAGCAGTGGTCGGGGAAACACCATATATTTT.

J is TRBJ1-2 and V is TRBV7-2, with 10 nucleotides matching TRBD1. V gave up 4 bases and J gave up 4 bases; unmatched junction bases: 6. This CDR3 has 15 residues. Germline CDR1 SGHTA, CDR2 FQGNSA. CDR3 residues: CASSSPGQGTYGYTF. The CDR3 DNA reads TGTGCCAGCAGCTCACCGGGACAGGGGACCTATGGCTACACCTTC.

The chain recombines TRBV5-4 with TRBJ2-3; the D gene is possibly TRBD2 (5 bases). CDR1 is SGHNT and CDR2 is YYREEE in the germline V gene (reference sequence). The CDR3 length is 13 residues. The V end lost 2 bases, the J end lost 6 bases, and 10 bases lay between the germline ends. DNA for the CDR3: TGTGCCAGCAGCTTTACCACGGGGGATACGCAGTATTTT. It translates to CASSFTTGDTQYF.